A single T cell receptor (beta chain) is shown here with its context. The CDR3 totals 12 residues. V trimming: 4 bases; J trimming: 7 bases; junction bases outside the gene matches: 6. The V gene's germline CDR1 is SQVTM and CDR2 ANQGSEA. The sample originates from a study of technical replicates of blood from a handful of donors. TCRdb keeps only in-frame clones here, not all; method: immunoSEQ multiplex PCR. Among 45,000 to 60,000 clones listed, around 83% were seen once. The sequenced material came from PBMCs. The V and J genes are TRBV29-1 and TRBJ2-5, with 7 bases fitting TRBD1. The TCR sequence derives from a human donor in good health. Some clones in this sample may be carry-over from other donors' samples. The CDR3 loop reads CSVGTGDGTQYF. CDR3 bases: TGCAGCGTTGGAACAGGGGACGGGACCCAGTACTTC.